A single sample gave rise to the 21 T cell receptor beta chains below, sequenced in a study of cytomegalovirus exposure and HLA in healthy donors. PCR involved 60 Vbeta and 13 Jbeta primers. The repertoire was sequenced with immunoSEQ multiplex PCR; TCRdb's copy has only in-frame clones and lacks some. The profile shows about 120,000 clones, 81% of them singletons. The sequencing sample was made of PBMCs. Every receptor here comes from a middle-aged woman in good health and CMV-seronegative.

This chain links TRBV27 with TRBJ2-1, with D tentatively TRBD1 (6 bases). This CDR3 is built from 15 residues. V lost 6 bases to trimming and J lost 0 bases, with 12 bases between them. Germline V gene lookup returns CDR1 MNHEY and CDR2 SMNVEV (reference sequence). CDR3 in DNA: TGTGCCAGCAGCTTACAGGGCTACTCCTACAATGAGCAGTTCTTC. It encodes CASSLQGYSYNEQFF.

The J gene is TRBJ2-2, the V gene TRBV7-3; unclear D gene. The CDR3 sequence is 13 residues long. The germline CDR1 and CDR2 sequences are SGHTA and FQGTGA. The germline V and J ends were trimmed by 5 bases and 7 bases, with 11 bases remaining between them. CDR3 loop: CASSALSGGELFF. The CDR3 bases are TGTGCCAGCAGCGCCCTTTCCGGCGGGGAGCTGTTTTTT.

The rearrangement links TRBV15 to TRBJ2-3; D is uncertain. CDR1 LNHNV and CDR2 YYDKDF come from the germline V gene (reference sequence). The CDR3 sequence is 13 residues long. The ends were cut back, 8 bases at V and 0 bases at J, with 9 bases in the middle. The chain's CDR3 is CATGPSSTDTQYF. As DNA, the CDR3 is TGTGCCACCGGGCCGTCCAGCACAGATACGCAGTATTTT.

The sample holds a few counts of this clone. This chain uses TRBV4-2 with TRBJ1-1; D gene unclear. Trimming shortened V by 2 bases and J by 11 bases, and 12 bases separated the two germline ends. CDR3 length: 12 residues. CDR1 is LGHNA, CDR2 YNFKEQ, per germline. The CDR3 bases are TGTGCCAGCAGCCAACGATATTCGGGTGCTTTCTTT. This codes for CASSQRYSGAFF.

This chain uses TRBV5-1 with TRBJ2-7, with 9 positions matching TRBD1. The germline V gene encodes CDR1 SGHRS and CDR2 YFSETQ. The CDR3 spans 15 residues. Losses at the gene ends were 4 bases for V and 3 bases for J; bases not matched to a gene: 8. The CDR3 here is CASSPRDREIYEQYF. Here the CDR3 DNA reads TGCGCCAGCAGCCCACGGGACAGGGAGATCTACGAGCAGTACTTC.

CDR3 amino acids: CASSDWAGGNTEAFF. The DNA for the CDR3 is TGTGCCAGCAGTGACTGGGCAGGGGGGAACACTGAAGCTTTCTTT. The chain combines TRBV6-1 with TRBJ1-1, with 7 bases matching TRBD1. Looked up from germline, CDR1 is MNHNS and CDR2 is SASEGT. The CDR3 loop spans 15 amino acids. Losses at the gene ends were 3 bases for V and 1 base for J; bases not matched to a gene: 5.

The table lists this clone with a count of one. The CDR3 region has the DNA TGTGCCAGCAGTATCGGACAGAGCACTAACTATGGCTACACCTTC. Amino acids: CASSIGQSTNYGYTF. V usage is TRBV6-1 and J usage is TRBJ1-2; tentative D call: TRBD1 (6 bases). From germline, CDR1 is MNHNS and CDR2 SASEGT. The CDR3 consists of 15 residues. V was pared by 5 bases and J by 0 bases, with 13 bases between.

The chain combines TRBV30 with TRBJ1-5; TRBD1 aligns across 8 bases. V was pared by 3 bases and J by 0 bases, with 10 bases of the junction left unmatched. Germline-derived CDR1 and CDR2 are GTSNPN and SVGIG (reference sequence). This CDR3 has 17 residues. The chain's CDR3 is CAWSEDRGGYSNQPQHF. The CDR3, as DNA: TGTGCCTGGAGCGAAGACAGGGGCGGTTATAGCAATCAGCCCCAGCATTTT.

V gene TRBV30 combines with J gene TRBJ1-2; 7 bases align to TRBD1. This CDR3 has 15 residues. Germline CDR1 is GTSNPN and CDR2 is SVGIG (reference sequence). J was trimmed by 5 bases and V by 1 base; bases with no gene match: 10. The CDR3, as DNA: TGTGCCTGGAGTGCCCGGACAGGCTTGGATTATGGCTACACCTTC. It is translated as CAWSARTGLDYGYTF.

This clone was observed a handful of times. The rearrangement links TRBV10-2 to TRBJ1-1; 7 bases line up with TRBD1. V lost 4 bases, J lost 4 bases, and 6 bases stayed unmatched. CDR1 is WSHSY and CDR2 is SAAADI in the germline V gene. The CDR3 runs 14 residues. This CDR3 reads CASSAPSGGTEAFF. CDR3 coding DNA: TGCGCCAGCAGTGCTCCCTCAGGGGGCACTGAAGCTTTCTTT.

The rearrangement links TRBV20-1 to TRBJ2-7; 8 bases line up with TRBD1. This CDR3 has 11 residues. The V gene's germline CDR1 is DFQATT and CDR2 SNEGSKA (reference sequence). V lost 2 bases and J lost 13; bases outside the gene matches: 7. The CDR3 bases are TGCAGTGCTAGACAAGACAGGGGAGTATACTTC. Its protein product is CSARQDRGVYF.

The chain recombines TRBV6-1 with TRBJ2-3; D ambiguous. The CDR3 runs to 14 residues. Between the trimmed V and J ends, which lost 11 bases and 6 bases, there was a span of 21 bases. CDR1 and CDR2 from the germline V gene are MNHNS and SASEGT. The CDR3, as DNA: TGTGCCGGCCAAGCCCAGGTCCAAAGTGATACGCAGTATTTT. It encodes CAGQAQVQSDTQYF.

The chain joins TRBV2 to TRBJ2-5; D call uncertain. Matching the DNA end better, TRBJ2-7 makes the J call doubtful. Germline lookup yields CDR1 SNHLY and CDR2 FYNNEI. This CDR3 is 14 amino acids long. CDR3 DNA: TGTGCCAGCAGTGAAACAGCAAGCTCCTACGAGCAGTACTTC. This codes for CASSETASSYEQYF.

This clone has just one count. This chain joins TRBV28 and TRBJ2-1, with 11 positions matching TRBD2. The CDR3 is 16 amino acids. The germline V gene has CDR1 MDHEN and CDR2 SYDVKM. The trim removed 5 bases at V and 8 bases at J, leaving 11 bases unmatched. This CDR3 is CASSATTSGSFYEQFF. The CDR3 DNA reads TGTGCCAGCAGTGCCACTACTAGCGGGAGTTTTTATGAGCAGTTCTTC.

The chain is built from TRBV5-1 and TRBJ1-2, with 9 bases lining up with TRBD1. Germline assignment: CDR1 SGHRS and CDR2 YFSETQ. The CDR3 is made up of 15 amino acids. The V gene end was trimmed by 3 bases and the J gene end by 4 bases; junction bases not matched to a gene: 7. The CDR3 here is CASSSGQGSIYGYTF. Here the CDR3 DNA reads TGCGCCAGCAGCTCTGGACAGGGGAGCATCTATGGCTACACCTTC.

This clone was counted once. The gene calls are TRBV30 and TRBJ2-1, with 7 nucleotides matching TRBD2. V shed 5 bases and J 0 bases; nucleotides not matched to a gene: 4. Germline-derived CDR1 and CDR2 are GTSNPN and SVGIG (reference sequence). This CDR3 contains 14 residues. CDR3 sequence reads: CAWRGVSSYNEQFF. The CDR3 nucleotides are TGTGCCTGGCGGGGGGTAAGCTCCTACAATGAGCAGTTCTTC.

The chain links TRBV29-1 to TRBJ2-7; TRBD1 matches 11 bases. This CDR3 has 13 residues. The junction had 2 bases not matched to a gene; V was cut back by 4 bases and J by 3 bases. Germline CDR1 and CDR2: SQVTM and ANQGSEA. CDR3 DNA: TGCAGCGTTGTTGGGACAGGGGGCTACGAGCAGTACTTC. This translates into CSVVGTGGYEQYF.

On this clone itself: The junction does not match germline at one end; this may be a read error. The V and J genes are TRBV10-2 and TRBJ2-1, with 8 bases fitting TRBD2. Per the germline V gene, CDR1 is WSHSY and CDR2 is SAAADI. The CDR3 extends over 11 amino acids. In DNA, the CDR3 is TGCGCCAGCAGTGAGACTAGCGGCCCAATCTTC. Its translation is CASSETSGPIF.

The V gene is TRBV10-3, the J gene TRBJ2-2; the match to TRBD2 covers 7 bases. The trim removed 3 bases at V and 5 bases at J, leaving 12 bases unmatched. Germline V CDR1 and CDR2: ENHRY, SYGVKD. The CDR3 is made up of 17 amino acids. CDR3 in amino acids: CAISDYLRGRRTGELFF. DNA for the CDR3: TGTGCCATCAGTGATTATCTACGCGGGAGACGTACCGGGGAGCTGTTTTTT.

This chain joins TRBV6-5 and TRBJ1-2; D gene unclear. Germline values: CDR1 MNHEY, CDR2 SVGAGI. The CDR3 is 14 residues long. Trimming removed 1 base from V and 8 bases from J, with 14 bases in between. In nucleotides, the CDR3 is TGTGCCAGCAGTTACTTGGCTACCTCTAGCGGCTACACCTTC. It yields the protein CASSYLATSSGYTF.

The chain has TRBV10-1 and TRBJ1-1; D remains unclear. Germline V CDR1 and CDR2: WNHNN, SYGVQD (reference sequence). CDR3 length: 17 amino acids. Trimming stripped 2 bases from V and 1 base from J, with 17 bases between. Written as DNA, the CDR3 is TGCGCCAGCAGTGAGGGCCAGGACTGGGGTAAGAACACTGAAGCTTTCTTT. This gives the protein CASSEGQDWGKNTEAFF.